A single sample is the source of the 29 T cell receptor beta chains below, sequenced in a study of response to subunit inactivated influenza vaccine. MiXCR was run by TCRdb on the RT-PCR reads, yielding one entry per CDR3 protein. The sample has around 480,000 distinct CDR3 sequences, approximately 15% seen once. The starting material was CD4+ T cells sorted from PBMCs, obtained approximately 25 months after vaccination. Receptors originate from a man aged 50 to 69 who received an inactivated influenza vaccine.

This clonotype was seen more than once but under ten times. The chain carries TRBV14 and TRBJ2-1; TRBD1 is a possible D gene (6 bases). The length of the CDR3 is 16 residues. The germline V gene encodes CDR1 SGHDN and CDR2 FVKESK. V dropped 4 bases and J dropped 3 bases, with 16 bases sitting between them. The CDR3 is CASSPQHRASYNEQFF. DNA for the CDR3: TGTGCCAGCAGCCCACAGCACAGGGCAAGCTACAATGAGCAGTTCTTC.

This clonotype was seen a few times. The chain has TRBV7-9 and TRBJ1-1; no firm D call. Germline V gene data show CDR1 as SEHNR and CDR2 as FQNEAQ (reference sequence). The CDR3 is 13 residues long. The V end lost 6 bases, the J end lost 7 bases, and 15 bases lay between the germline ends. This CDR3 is CASSFTQGLEAFF. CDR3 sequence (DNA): TGTGCCAGCAGTTTCACACAAGGGCTTGAAGCTTTCTTT.

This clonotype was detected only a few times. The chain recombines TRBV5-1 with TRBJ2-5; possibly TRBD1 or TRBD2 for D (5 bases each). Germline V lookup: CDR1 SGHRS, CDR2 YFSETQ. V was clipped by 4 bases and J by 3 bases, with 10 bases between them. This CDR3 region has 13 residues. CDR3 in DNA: TGCGCCAGCAGCCGGGACGCCAAAGAGACCCAGTACTTC. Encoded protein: CASSRDAKETQYF.

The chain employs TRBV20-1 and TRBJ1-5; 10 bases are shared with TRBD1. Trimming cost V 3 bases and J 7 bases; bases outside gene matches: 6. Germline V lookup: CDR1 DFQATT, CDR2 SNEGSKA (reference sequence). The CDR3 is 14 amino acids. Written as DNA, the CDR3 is TGCAGTGCTAGCCCCGGGACAGGGGCACAGCCCCAGCATTTT. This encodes CSASPGTGAQPQHF.

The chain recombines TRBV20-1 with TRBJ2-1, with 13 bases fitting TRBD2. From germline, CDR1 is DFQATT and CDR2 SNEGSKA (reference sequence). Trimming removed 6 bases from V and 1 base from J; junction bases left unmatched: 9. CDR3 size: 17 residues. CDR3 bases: TGCAGTGCAACCCGGACTAGCGGGAGAGTTTCCTACAATGAGCAGTTCTTC. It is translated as CSATRTSGRVSYNEQFF.

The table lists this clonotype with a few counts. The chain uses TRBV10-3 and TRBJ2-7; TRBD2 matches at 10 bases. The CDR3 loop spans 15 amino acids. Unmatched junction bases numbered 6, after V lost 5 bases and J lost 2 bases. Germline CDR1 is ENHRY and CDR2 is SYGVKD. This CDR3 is CAISWTSGLAYEQYF. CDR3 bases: TGTGCCATCAGTTGGACTAGCGGTCTTGCCTACGAGCAGTACTTC.

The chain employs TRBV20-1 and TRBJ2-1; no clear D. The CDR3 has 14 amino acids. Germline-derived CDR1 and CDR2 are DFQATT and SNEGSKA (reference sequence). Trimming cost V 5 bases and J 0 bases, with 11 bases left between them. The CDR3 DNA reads TGCAGTGCTCGCCCTAGGCCCTCCTACAATGAGCAGTTCTTC. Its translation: CSARPRPSYNEQFF.

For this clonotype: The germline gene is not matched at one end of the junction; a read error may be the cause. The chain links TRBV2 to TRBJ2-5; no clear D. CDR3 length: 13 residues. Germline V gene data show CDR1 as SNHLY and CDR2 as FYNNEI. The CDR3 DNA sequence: TGTGCCAGCAGTCGTCAGCGACAAGATACCCAGTACTTC. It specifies CASSRQRQDTQYF.

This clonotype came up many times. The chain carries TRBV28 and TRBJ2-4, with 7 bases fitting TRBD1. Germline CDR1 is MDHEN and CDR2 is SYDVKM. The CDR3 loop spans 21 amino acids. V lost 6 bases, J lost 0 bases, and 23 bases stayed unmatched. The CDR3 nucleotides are TGTGCCAGCAGCCGCCCATCGACAGGGCTTCGCGTTATGGGAGCCAAAAACATTCAGTACTTC. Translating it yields CASSRPSTGLRVMGAKNIQYF.

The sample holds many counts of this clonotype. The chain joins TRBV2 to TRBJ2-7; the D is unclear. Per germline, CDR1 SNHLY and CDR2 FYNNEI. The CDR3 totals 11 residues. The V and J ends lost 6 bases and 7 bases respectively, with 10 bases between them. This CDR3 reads CASSFEKEQYF. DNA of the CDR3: TGTGCCAGCAGCTTCGAGAAGGAGCAGTACTTC. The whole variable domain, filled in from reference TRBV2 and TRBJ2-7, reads EPEVTQTPSHQVTQMGQEVILRCVPISNHLYFYWYRQILGQKVEFLVSFYNNEISEKSEIFDDQFSVERPDGSNFTLKIRSTKLEDSAMYFCASSFEKEQYFGPGTRLTVT.

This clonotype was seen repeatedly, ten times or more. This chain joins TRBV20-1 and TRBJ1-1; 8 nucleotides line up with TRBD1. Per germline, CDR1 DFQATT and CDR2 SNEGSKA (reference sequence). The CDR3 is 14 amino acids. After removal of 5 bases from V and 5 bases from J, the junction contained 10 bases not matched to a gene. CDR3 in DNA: TGCAGTGCTCTTATCGGACAGGGACGTACTGAAGCTTTCTTT. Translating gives CSALIGQGRTEAFF.

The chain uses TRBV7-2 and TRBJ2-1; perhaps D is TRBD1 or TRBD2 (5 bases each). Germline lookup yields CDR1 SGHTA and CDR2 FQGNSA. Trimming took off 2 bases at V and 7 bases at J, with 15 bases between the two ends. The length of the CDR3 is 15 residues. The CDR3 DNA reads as TGTGCCAGCAGCTTACCGGGACCCCAGAGGAATGAGCAGTTCTTC. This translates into CASSLPGPQRNEQFF.

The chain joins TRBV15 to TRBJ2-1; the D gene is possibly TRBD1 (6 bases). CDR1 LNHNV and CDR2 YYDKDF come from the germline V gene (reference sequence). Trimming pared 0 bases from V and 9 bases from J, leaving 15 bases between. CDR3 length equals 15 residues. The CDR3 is CATSRDHTGLTEQFF. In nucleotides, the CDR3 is TGTGCCACCAGCAGAGATCACACAGGGTTGACTGAGCAGTTCTTC. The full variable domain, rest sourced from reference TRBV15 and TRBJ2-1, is DAMVIQNPRYQVTQFGKPVTLSCSQTLNHNVMYWYQQKSSQAPKLLFHYYDKDFNNEADTPDNFQSRRPNTSFCFLDIRSPGLGDTAMYLCATSRDHTGLTEQFFGPGTRLTVL.

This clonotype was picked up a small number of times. The CDR3, as DNA: TGCAGCGTGGCGGACAAGCGAAAAGAGACCCAGTACTTC. Translated: CSVADKRKETQYF. V is TRBV29-1 and J is TRBJ2-5; a weak D match, TRBD1 (5 bases). The germline V gene encodes CDR1 SQVTM and CDR2 ANQGSEA. V lost 6 bases to trimming and J lost 3 bases, with 14 bases between them. The CDR3 contains 13 residues.

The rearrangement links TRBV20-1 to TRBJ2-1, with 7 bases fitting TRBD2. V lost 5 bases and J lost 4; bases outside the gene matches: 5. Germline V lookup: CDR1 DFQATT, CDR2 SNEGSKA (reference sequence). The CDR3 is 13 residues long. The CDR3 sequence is CSAGTTSYNEQFF. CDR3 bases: TGCAGTGCTGGGACTACATCGTACAATGAGCAGTTCTTC.

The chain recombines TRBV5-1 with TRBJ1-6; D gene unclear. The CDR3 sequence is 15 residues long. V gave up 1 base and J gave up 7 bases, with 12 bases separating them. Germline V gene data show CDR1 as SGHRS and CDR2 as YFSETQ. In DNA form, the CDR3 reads TGCGCCAGCAGCTTGTGGGGTGACGTGAATTCACCCCTCCACTTT. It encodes CASSLWGDVNSPLHF.

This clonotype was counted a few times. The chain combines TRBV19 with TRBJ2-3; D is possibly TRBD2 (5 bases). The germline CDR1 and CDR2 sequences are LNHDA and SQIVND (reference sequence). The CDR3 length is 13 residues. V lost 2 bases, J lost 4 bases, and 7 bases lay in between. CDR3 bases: TGTGCCAGTAGTATAACTAGATCAGATACGCAGTATTTT. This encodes CASSITRSDTQYF.

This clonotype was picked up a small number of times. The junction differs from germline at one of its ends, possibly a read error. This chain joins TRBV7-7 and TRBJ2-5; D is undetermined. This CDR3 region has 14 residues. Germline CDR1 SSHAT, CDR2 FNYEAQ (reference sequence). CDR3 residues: CASSIDGRQETQYF. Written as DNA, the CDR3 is TGTGCTAGCAGCATAGACGGCAGGCAAGAGACCCAGTACTTC.

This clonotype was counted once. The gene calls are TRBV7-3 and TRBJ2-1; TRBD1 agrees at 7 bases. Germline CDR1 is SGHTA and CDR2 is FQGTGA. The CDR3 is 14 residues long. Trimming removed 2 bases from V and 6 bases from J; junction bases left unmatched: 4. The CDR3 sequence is CASSLWAGGNEQFF. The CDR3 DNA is TGTGCCAGCAGCTTATGGGCAGGGGGCAATGAGCAGTTCTTC.

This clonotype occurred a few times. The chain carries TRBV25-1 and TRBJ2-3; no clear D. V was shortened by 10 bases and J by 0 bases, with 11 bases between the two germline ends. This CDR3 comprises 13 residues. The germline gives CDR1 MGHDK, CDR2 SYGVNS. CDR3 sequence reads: CATALLSTDTQYF. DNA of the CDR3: TGTGCCACAGCCCTACTTAGCACAGATACGCAGTATTTT.

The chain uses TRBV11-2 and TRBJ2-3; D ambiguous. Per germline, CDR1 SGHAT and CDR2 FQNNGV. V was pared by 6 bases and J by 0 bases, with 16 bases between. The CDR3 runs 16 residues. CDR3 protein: CASRPPSTRSTDTQYF. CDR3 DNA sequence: TGTGCCAGCAGACCCCCCAGCACCAGAAGCACAGATACGCAGTATTTT.

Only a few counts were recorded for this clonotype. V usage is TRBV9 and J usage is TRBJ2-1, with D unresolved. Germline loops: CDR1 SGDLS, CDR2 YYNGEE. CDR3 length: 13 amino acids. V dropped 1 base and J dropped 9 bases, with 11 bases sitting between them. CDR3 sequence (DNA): TGTGCCAGCAGCGTAAGCCCCAATGGTGAGCAGTTCTTC. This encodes CASSVSPNGEQFF.

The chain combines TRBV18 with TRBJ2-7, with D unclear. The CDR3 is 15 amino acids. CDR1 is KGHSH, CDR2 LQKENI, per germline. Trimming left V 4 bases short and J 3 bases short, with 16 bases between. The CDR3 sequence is CASSRLGGTDYEQYF. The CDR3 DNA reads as TGTGCCAGCTCACGTCTTGGCGGAACTGACTACGAGCAGTACTTC.

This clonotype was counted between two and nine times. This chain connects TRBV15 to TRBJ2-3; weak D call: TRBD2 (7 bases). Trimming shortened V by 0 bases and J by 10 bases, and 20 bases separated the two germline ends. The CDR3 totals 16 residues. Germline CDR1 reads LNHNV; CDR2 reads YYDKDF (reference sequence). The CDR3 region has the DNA TGTGCCACCAGCAGAGATCATGGCGGGGGCACTGGGGCGCAGTATTTT. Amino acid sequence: CATSRDHGGGTGAQYF. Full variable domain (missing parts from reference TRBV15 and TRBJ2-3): DAMVIQNPRYQVTQFGKPVTLSCSQTLNHNVMYWYQQKSSQAPKLLFHYYDKDFNNEADTPDNFQSRRPNTSFCFLDIRSPGLGDTAMYLCATSRDHGGGTGAQYFGPGTRLTVL.

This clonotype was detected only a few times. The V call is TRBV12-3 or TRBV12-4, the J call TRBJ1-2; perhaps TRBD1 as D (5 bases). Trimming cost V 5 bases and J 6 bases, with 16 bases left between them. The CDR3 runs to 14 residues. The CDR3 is CASSLGEGKNGYTF. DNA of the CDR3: TGTGCCAGCAGTCTCGGGGAGGGGAAGAATGGCTACACCTTC.

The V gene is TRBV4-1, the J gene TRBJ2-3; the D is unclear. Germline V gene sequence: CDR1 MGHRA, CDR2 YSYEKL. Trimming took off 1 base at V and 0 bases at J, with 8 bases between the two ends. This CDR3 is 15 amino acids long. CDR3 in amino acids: CASSQVGVSTDTQYF. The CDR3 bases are TGCGCCAGCAGCCAAGTTGGGGTGAGCACAGATACGCAGTATTTT.

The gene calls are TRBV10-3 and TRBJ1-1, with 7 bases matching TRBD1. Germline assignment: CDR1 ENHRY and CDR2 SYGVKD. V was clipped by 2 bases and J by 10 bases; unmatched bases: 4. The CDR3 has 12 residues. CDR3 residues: CAISEDQGGAFF. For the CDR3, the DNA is TGTGCCATCAGTGAGGACCAGGGGGGAGCTTTCTTT.

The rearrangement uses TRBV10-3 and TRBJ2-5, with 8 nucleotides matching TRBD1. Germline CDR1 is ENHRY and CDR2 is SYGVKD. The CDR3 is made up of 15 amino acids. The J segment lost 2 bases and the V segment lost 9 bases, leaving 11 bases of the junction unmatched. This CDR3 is CAIAPTGQGQETQYF. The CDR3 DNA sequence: TGTGCCATAGCCCCGACCGGACAGGGTCAAGAGACCCAGTACTTC.

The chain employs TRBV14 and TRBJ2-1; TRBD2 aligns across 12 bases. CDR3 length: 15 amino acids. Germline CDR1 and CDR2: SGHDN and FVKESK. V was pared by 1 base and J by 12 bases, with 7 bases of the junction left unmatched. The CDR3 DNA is TGTGCCAGCAGCCAAGTAACTAGCGGGAGGATAAGGCAGTTCTTC. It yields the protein CASSQVTSGRIRQFF. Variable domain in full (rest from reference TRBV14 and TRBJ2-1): EAGVTQFPSHSVIEKGQTVTLRCDPISGHDNLYWYRRVMGKEIKFLLHFVKESKQDESGMPNNRFLAERTGGTYSTLKVQPAELEDSGVYFCASSQVTSGRIRQFFGPGTRLTVL.